This entry concerns a single T cell receptor (beta chain). Method: immunoSEQ multiplex PCR; TCRdb's copy keeps in-frame clones and lacks some. This repertoire shows 150,000 to 200,000 clones, about 84% found once; its top ten account for under 9.5%. This sample is part of a study of blood T cell repertoires in COVID-19. Study-wide background: Whether acute or convalescent, the COVID-19 samples came from the United States, Italy and Spain.

CDR1 is SGDLS, CDR2 YYNGEE, per germline. V lost 7 bases to trimming and J lost 10 bases, with 21 bases between them. The CDR3 is 14 amino acids. J is TRBJ2-1 and V is TRBV9; D might be TRBD2 (5 bases). The sample comprised PBMCs or T cells enriched from blood (not recorded which). The receptor was isolated from a woman between 25 and 40 years old who had recovered from COVID-19. The CDR3 loop reads CASSGTRGAGEQFF. CDR3 bases: TGTGCCAGCTCGGGAACCCGAGGTGCCGGGGAGCAGTTCTTC.